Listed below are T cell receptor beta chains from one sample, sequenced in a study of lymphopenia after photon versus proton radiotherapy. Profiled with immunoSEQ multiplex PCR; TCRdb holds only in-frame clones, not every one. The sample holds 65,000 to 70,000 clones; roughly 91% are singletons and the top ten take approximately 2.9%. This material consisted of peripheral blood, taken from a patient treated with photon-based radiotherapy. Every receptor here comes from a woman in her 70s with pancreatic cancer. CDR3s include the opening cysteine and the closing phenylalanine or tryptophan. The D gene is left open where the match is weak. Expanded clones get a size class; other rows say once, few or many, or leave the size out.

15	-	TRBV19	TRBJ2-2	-	CASSPLGRNTGELFF	TGTGCCAGTAGCCCCTTGGGACGGAACACCGGGGAGCTGTTTTTT
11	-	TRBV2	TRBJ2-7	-	CASSPLKEQYF	TGTGCCAGCAGTCCACTGAAGGAGCAGTACTTC
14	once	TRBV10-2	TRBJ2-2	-	CASNYGRNTGELFF	TGCGCCAGCAACTACGGGAGAAACACCGGGGAGCTGTTTTTT
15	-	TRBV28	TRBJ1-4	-	CASRLPGATNEKLFF	TGTGCCAGCAGACTCCCCGGGGCAACTAATGAAAAACTGTTTTTT
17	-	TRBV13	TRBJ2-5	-	CASSASGWGRYQETQYF	TGTGCCAGCAGCGCCTCGGGTTGGGGACGGTACCAAGAGACCCAGTACTTC
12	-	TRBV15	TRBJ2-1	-	CATSSRGREQFF	TGTGCCACCAGCAGCAGAGGGAGGGAGCAGTTCTTC
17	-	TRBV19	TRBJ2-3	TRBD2	CASSIRSTSGSADTQYF	TGTGCCAGTAGTATAAGAAGTACTAGCGGGAGCGCAGATACGCAGTATTTT
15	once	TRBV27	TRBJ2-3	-	CASSLVRGSTDTQYF	TGTGCCAGCAGTTTAGTGAGGGGAAGCACAGATACGCAGTATTTT
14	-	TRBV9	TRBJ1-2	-	CASSVDGRNYGYTF	TGTGCCAGCAGCGTAGACGGCAGGAACTATGGCTACACCTTC
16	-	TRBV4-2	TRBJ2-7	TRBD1	CASSQDRNRGLYEQYF	TGTGCCAGCAGCCAAGATAGAAACAGGGGGCTTTACGAGCAGTACTTC
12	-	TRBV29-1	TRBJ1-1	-	CSFRTVNTEAFF	TGCAGCTTCCGGACAGTGAACACTGAAGCTTTCTTT
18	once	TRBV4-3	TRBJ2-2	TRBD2	CASSYALSGRADTGELFF	TGCGCCAGCAGCTACGCCCTTAGCGGGAGGGCCGACACCGGGGAGCTGTTTTTT
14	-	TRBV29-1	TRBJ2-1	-	CSVAGSSSYNEQFF	TGCAGCGTTGCGGGGTCCTCCTCCTACAATGAGCAGTTCTTC
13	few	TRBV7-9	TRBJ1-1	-	CASSFSHKVQAFF	TGTGCCAGCAGCTTTTCCCATAAGGTGCAAGCTTTCTTT
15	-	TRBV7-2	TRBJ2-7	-	CASSLASGSSYEQYF	TGTGCCAGCAGCTTAGCATCCGGGAGCTCCTACGAGCAGTACTTC
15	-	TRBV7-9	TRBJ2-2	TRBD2	CASSYTGGNTGELFF	TGTGCCAGCAGCTATACGGGGGGTAACACCGGGGAGCTGTTTTTT
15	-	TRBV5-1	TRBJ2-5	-	CASSVGAGGTETQYF	TGCGCCAGCAGCGTAGGGGCCGGGGGAACGGAGACCCAGTACTTC
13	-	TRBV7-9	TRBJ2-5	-	CASSLLGGETQYF	TGTGCCAGCAGCTTACTAGGGGGGGAGACCCAGTACTTC
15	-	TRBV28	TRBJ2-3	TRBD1	CASRPNRGLHDTQYF	TGTGCCAGCAGACCAAACAGGGGCTTACACGATACGCAGTATTTT
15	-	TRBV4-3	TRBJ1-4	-	CASSPKGGKNEKLFF	TGCGCCAGCAGCCCCAAAGGGGGAAAAAATGAAAAACTGTTTTTT
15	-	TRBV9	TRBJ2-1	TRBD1	CASSASGQVRDEQFF	TGTGCCAGCAGCGCGTCCGGACAGGTACGGGATGAGCAGTTCTTC
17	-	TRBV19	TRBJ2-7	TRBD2	CASSRWTSRTLTYEQYF	TGTGCCAGTAGTAGATGGACTAGCCGAACCCTTACCTACGAGCAGTACTTC